This T cell receptor (beta chain) came from a study of T cells in narcolepsy. This clone was recorded a few times. Its matching antigen is unknown. Study-level points and caveats: Blood of same and different patients, but not healthy controls, reportedly held recurring autoreactive clonotypes.

The protocol was immunoSEQ multiplex PCR, while the TCRdb copy is restricted to in-frame clones and leaves out a portion. The sample holds roughly 17,000 clones, roughly 72% seen once. CDR3 size: 15 residues. The trim removed 4 bases at V and 4 bases at J, leaving 5 bases unmatched. The germline V gene encodes CDR1 SGDLS and CDR2 YYNGEE. The gene calls are TRBV9 and TRBJ2-3; 11 positions agree with TRBD2. The sequence derives from a human donor with narcolepsy. The source material was CD45RA- memory CD8+ T cells from PBMCs. As DNA, the CDR3 is TGTGCCAGCAGCCTTAGCGGGAGGGAAGCAGATACGCAGTATTTT. Translation: CASSLSGREADTQYF.